This is a list of T cell receptor beta chains from one sample in a study of blood T cell repertoires in COVID-19. The repertoire was sequenced with immunoSEQ multiplex PCR; TCRdb's copy has only in-frame clones and lacks some. The sample contains some 250,000 clones, about nine tenths of which appear only once. Input material: PBMCs or T cells enriched from blood (not recorded which). These receptors came from a man aged 18 to 30 who had recovered from COVID-19. CDR3s include the opening cysteine and the closing phenylalanine or tryptophan. D genes are given only for firm matches. The size field is filled for only some rows; it gives once, few, many or a size class.

TRBD1	NA	TRBJ1-2	TRBV5-4	TGTGCCAGCAGCTTGGGCCTGATGGACAGGGTGGAGGGTGGCTACACCTTC	CASSLGLMDRVEGGYTF
NA	NA	TRBJ1-2	TRBV11-3	TGTGCCAGCAGCTCTACGGGTTATGGCTACACCTTC	CASSSTGYGYTF
TRBD1	NA	TRBJ1-5	TRBV28	TGTGCCAGCAGCTCTGAGACAGGGGAGCCCCAGCATTTT	CASSSETGEPQHF
TRBD1	NA	TRBJ1-4	TRBV6-5	TGTGCCAGTAGAATGGACAGGGGAGGCGAAAAACTGTTTTTT	CASRMDRGGEKLFF
NA	NA	TRBJ1-3	TRBV5-6	TGTGCCAGCAGCTTGGCCGTGACCGCCTGGGAGGGAAACACCATATATTTT	CASSLAVTAWEGNTIYF
TRBD1	NA	TRBJ1-3	TRBV30	TGTGCCTGGAGTGGAGGGGGCGGAGGAAACACCATATATTTT	CAWSGGGGGNTIYF
TRBD2	NA	TRBJ2-1	TRBV5-1	TGCGCCAGCAGCTTGGCCGGACTAGCGGTACCTGGCAATGAGCAGTTCTTC	CASSLAGLAVPGNEQFF
NA	once	TRBJ1-5	TRBV10-1	TGCGCCAGCAGTGACCCCCGGGAAGCGGATCAGCCCCAGCATTTT	CASSDPREADQPQHF
TRBD1	NA	TRBJ2-7	TRBV28	TGTGCCAGCAGTTCGGGACAGCACTACGAGCAGTACTTC	CASSSGQHYEQYF
TRBD1	NA	TRBJ1-5	TRBV5-6	TGTGCCAGCAGCTTGAGGACAGGGGGCGGTCAGCCCCAGCATTTT	CASSLRTGGGQPQHF
NA	NA	TRBJ1-1	TRBV2	TGTGTGGGCCGTTTCGGGGGAAACACTGAAGCTTTCTTT	CVGRFGGNTEAFF
TRBD2	NA	TRBJ2-2	TRBV9	TGTGCCAGCAGCGGCCTAGCGGGAGTAGGGACCGGGGAGCTGTTTTTT	CASSGLAGVGTGELFF
TRBD1	NA	TRBJ1-5	TRBV7-8	TGTGCCAGCAGCATCGGACAGGCGTGGAATAGCAATCAGCCCCAGCATTTT	CASSIGQAWNSNQPQHF
TRBD1	NA	TRBJ1-2	TRBV6-1	TGTGCCAGCAGTGAAGGGACAGGGAACCCTAACTATGGCTACACCTTC	CASSEGTGNPNYGYTF
NA	NA	TRBJ1-6	TRBV6-6	TGTGCGACTAAACAGGACAGTTTTAATTCACCCCTCCACTTT	CATKQDSFNSPLHF
TRBD2	NA	TRBJ2-5	TRBV3-1/TRBV3-2	TGTGCCAGCAGCCATAGGACTAGCGGAGAGACCCAGTACTTC	CASSHRTSGETQYF
TRBD1	few	TRBJ2-7	TRBV30	TGTGCCTGGACTTCCGGACAGGGATACCAGTACTTC	CAWTSGQGYQYF
TRBD2	NA	TRBJ2-1	TRBV6-5	TGTGCCAGCAGTATAGAGCGGGGACCCTACAATGAGCAGTTCTTC	CASSIERGPYNEQFF
NA	NA	TRBJ1-1	TRBV19	TGTGCCAGTAGTAATACAGGAGGGACTGAAGCTTTCTTT	CASSNTGGTEAFF
NA	NA	TRBJ2-1	TRBV19	TGTGCCAGTAGTAACAGCCCGAACCCTTACAATGAGCAGTTCTTC	CASSNSPNPYNEQFF
NA	NA	TRBJ2-3	TRBV6-1	TGTGCCAGCAGTGAAATGGCCCCTGCAGATACGCAGTATTTT	CASSEMAPADTQYF
TRBD2	NA	TRBJ2-5	TRBV18	TGTGCCAGCTCACCCACTAGCGGACAAGAGACCCAGTACTTC	CASSPTSGQETQYF
TRBD1	NA	TRBJ1-5	TRBV28	TGTGCCAGCAGTTTCCTCGACAGGGACAATCAGCCCCAGCATTTT	CASSFLDRDNQPQHF
NA	NA	TRBJ1-2	TRBV7-2	TGTGCCAGCAGCATCGACACGCTTTATGGCTACACCTTC	CASSIDTLYGYTF
TRBD2	NA	TRBJ2-3	TRBV7-2	TGTGCCAGCAGCTCAATGGGACTAGCGGCAGATACGCAGTATTTT	CASSSMGLAADTQYF
NA	NA	TRBJ1-6	TRBV28	TGTGCCAGCAGTTTTAGCCTCCTGGCGGGCTCCTATAATTCACCCCTCCACTTT	CASSFSLLAGSYNSPLHF
TRBD1	NA	TRBJ1-2	TRBV6-6	TGTGCCAGCAGATCGGGACAGGGATTATATGGCTACACCTTC	CASRSGQGLYGYTF
NA	NA	TRBJ1-1	TRBV27	TGTGCCAGCAGAATCCGTTGGACATCCTCTGAAGCTTTCTTT	CASRIRWTSSEAFF
NA	NA	TRBJ1-1	TRBV19	TGTGCCAGTAGTATAGATGGGGAGGAGGGCACTGAAGCTTTCTTT	CASSIDGEEGTEAFF
TRBD2	NA	TRBJ2-1	TRBV6-1	TGTGCCAGCAGTGAAATCCGGGGGGGCTCCTACAATGAGCAGTTCTTC	CASSEIRGGSYNEQFF
TRBD2	NA	TRBJ2-1	TRBV13	TGTGCCAGCAAGAGCGGGAGGGGCAACTACAATGAGCAGTTCTTC	CASKSGRGNYNEQFF
NA	NA	TRBJ1-5	TRBV27	TGTGCCAGCAGCCGCTATAGCAATCAGCCCCAGCATTTT	CASSRYSNQPQHF
TRBD1	NA	TRBJ1-6	TRBV25-1	TGTGCCAGATCTTGGGGCAGGGGGCTTTGGGGTTCACCCCTCCACTTT	CARSWGRGLWGSPLHF
NA	NA	TRBJ2-1	TRBV4-1	TGCGCCAGCAGCCAAGGGTCAGACTACAATGAGCAGTTCTTC	CASSQGSDYNEQFF
NA	NA	TRBJ2-7	TRBV30	TGTGCCTGGTCTAGGGGGACCCAGTACGAGCAGTACTTC	CAWSRGTQYEQYF
NA	once	TRBJ1-2	TRBV6-5	TGTGCCAGCAGTTACGGGACAAATGCTAACTATGGCTACACCTTC	CASSYGTNANYGYTF
TRBD1	NA	TRBJ1-1	TRBV28	TGTGCCAGCAGTTTAGTGGCAGGGGGCTTTACTGAAGCTTTCTTT	CASSLVAGGFTEAFF
NA	many	TRBJ1-6	TRBV2	TGTGCCAGCAAAACCCTATGGAATTCACCCCTCCACTTT	CASKTLWNSPLHF
NA	NA	TRBJ2-1	TRBV30	TGTGCCTGGAGCGGGGACTACAATGAGCAGTTCTTC	CAWSGDYNEQFF
NA	once	TRBJ2-3	TRBV19	TGTGCCAGTAGCCTTAGGGGTTGGGGCACAGATACGCAGTATTTT	CASSLRGWGTDTQYF
TRBD2	NA	TRBJ2-7	TRBV27	TGTGCCAGCAGTTTAAAGACTAGCGGGAACTACGAGCAGTACTTC	CASSLKTSGNYEQYF
NA	NA	TRBJ1-2	TRBV3-1/TRBV3-2	TGTGCCAGCAGCCCCCGGGGACTCTATGGCTACACCTTC	CASSPRGLYGYTF
TRBD1	NA	TRBJ1-2	TRBV6-5	TGTGCCAGCACCCCCGACAGGGGTTCCTATGGCTACACCTTC	CASTPDRGSYGYTF
NA	NA	TRBJ2-5	TRBV14	TGTGCCAGCAGCCCGAGGGTACAAGAGACCCAGTACTTC	CASSPRVQETQYF
TRBD1	NA	TRBJ1-1	TRBV5-1	TGCGCCAGCAGCACCGACAGGGTGGGGACTGAAGCTTTCTTT	CASSTDRVGTEAFF
TRBD2	NA	TRBJ2-7	TRBV27	TGTGCCAGCAGGGGACTAGCGGGCTCCTACGAGCAGTACTTC	CASRGLAGSYEQYF
TRBD1	few	TRBJ2-2	TRBV19	TGTGCCGGGCGGACAGGGATCGGGGAGCTGTTTTTT	CAGRTGIGELFF
TRBD2	NA	TRBJ2-3	TRBV28	TGTGCCAGCAGAACTAATACCGGGACTAGACCATCGTATACGCAGTATTTT	CASRTNTGTRPSYTQYF
NA	once	TRBJ2-7	TRBV28	TGTGCCAGCAAGACCCCCGGGACACACTACGAGCAGTACTTC	CASKTPGTHYEQYF